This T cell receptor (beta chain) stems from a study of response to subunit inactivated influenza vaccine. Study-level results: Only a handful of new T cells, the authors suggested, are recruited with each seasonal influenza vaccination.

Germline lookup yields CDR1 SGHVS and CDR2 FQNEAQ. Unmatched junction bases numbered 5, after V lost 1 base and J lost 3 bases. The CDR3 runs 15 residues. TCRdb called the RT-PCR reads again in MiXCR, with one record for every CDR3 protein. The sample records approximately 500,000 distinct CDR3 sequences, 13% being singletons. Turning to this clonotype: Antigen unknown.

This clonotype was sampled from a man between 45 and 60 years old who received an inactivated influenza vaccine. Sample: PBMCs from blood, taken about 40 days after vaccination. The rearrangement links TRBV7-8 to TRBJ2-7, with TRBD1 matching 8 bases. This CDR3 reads CASSLVRDRYYEQYF. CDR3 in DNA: TGTGCCAGCAGCTTAGTCCGGGACAGGTACTACGAGCAGTACTTC.